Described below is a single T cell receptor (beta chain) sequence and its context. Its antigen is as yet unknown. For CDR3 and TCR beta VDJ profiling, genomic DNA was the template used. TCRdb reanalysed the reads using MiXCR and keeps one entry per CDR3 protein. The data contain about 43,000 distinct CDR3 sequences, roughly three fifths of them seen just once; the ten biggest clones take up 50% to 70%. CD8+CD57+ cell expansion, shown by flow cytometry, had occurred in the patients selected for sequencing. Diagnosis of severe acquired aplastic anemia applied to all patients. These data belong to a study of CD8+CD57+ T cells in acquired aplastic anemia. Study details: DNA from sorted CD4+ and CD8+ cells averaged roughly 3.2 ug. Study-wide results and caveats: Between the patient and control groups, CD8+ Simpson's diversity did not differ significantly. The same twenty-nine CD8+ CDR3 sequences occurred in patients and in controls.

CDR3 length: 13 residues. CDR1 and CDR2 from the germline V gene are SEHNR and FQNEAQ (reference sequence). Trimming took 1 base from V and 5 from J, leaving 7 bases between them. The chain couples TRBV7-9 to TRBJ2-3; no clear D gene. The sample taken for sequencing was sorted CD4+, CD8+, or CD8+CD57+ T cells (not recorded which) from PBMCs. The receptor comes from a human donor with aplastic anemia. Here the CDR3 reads CASSLGPEDTQYF. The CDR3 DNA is TGTGCCAGCAGCTTAGGGCCAGAAGATACGCAGTATTTT.